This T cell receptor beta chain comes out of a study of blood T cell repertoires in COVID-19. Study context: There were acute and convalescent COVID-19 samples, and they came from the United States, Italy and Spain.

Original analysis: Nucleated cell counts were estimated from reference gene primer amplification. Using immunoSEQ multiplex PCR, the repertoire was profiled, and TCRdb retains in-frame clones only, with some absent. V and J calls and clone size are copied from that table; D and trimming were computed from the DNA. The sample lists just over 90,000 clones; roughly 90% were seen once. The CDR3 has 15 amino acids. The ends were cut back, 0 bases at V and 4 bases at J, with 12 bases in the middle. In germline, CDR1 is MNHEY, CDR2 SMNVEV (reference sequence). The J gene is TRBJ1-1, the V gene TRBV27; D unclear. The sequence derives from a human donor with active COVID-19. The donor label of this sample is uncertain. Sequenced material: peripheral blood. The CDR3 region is CASSLSSSGATEAFF. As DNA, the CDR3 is TGTGCCAGCAGTTTATCGAGTTCGGGAGCCACTGAAGCTTTCTTT.